The following is a T cell receptor beta chain sequence with its context. This sample stems from a study of blood T cell repertoires in COVID-19. Study information: Acute and convalescent COVID-19 samples came from the United States, Italy and Spain.

Germline V gives CDR1 SGHNT, CDR2 YYREEE (reference sequence). This CDR3 contains 13 residues. V lost 4 bases, J lost 5 bases, and 11 bases lay in between. Repertoires were generated with immunoSEQ multiplex PCR, while TCRdb's copy carries only in-frame clones and drops some. This table has about 47,000 clones, about 84% appearing once. Sequencing input: peripheral blood. This clonotype was sampled from a man in his 60s with acute or convalescent COVID-19. This rearrangement joins TRBV5-4 to TRBJ2-3; a weak D match, TRBD2 (6 bases). The CDR3: CASSVDGGDTQYF. CDR3 in DNA: TGTGCCAGCAGCGTCGACGGGGGAGATACGCAGTATTTT.